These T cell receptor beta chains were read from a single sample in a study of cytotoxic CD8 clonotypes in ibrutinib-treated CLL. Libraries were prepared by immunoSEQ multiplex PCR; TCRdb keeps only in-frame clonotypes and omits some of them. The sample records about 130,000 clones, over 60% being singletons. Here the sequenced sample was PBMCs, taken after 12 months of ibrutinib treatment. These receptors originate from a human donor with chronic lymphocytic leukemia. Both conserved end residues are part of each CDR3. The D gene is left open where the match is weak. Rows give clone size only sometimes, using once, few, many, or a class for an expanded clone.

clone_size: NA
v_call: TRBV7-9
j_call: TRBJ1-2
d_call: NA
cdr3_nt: TGTGCCAGCAGCCCCCTCCCCGCCAGCTATGGCTACACCTTC
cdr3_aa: CASSPLPASYGYTF

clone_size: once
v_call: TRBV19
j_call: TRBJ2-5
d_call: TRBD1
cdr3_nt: TGTGCCAGTAGTGAGGGACAGATCCAAGAGACCCAGTACTTC
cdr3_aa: CASSEGQIQETQYF

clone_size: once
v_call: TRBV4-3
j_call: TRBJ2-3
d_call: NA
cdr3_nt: TGCGCCAGCAGCCAAGGAAATTCCCAAGTTTTTAGCACAGATACGCAGTATTTT
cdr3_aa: CASSQGNSQVFSTDTQYF

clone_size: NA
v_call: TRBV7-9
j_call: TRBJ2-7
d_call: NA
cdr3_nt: TGTGCCAGCATCACTGCGGGCGACGAGCAGTACTTC
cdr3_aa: CASITAGDEQYF

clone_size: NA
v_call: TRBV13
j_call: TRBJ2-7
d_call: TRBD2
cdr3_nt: TGTGCCAGCAGCGTTAGCGGGGTCCTTTACGAGCAGTACTTC
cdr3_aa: CASSVSGVLYEQYF

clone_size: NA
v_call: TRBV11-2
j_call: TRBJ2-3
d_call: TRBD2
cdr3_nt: TGTGCCAGCAGCTTAGATCGGTATAGCGGGATTGCAGATACGCAGTATTTT
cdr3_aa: CASSLDRYSGIADTQYF

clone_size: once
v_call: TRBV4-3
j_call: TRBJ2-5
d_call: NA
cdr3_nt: TGCGCCAGCAGCCAAGACCTCAATCCGGCTGCTGGAGAGACCCAGTACTTC
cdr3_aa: CASSQDLNPAAGETQYF

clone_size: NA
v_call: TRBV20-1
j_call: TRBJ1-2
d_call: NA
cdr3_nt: TGCAGTGCTTTAGTCTACTATGGCTACACCTTC
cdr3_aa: CSALVYYGYTF

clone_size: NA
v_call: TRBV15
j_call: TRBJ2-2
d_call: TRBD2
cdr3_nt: TGTGCCACCAGCAGAGACCGGGGGGATTGGACTACCGGGGAGCTGTTTTTT
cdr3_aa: CATSRDRGDWTTGELFF

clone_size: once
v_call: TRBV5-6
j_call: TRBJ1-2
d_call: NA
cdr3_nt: TGTGCCAGCAACCTGGGCCTGGACGTGGGTTATGGCTACACCTTC
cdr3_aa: CASNLGLDVGYGYTF

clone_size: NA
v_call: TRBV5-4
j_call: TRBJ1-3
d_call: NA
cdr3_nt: TGTGCCAGCAGCTTGGAAGTCTCTGGAAACACCATATATTTT
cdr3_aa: CASSLEVSGNTIYF

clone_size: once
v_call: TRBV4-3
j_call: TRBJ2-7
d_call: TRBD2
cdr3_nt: TGCGCCAGCAGCCAAGATGGTAGCGGGGACTACGAGCAGTACTTC
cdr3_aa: CASSQDGSGDYEQYF

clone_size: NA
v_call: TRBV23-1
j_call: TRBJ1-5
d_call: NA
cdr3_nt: TGCGCCAGCAACCGGCTGCAGCCCCAGCATTTT
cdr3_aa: CASNRLQPQHF

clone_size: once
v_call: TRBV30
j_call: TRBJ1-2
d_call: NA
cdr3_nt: TGTGCCTGGAAAATCCCCTTACAACGCTATGGCTACACCTTC
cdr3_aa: CAWKIPLQRYGYTF

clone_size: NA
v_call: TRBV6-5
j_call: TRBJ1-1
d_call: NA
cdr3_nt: TGTGCCAGCAGATGGATAGACACTGAAGCTTTCTTT
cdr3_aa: CASRWIDTEAFF

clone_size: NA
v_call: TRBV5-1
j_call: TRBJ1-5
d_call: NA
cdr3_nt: TGCGCCAGCAGCTTGACCGGGATGAATCAGCCCCAGCATTTT
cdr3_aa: CASSLTGMNQPQHF

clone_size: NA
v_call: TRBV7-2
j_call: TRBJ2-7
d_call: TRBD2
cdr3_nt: TGTGCCAGCAGCTTAGAGACCCCCGGGAGGGCAGCCTACGAGCAGTACTTC
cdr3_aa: CASSLETPGRAAYEQYF

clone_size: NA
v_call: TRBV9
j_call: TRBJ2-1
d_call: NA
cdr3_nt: TGTGCCAGCAGCGGCACCGGGAAAGCACATTTTGAGCAGTTCTTC
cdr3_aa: CASSGTGKAHFEQFF

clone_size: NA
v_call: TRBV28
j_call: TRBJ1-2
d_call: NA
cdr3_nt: TGTGCCAGCAGTAGATCGGGGGGTCCCACTAGGGGCTACACCTTC
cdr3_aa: CASSRSGGPTRGYTF

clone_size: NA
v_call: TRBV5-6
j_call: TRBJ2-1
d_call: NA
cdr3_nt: TGTGCCAGCAGCCCCCGTGGGACACGGCCGGGGAATGAGCAGTTCTTC
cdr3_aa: CASSPRGTRPGNEQFF

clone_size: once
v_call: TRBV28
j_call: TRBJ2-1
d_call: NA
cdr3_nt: TGTGCCACTCTTGGTTCGGGGAATGAGCAGTTCTTC
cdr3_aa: CATLGSGNEQFF

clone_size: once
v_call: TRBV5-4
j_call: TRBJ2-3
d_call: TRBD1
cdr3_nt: TGTGCCAGCAGCAACGACAGGGCGCTCTCGGATACGCAGTATTTT
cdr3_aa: CASSNDRALSDTQYF

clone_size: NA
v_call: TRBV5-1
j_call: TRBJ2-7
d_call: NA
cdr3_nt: TGCGCCAGCAGCTTGGGGAATATTCGGTACGAGCAGTACTTC
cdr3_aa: CASSLGNIRYEQYF

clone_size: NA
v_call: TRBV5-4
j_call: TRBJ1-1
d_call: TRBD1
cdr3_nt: TGTGCCAGCAGGGGAGACAGGGTTTCTGAAGCTTTCTTT
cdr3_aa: CASRGDRVSEAFF

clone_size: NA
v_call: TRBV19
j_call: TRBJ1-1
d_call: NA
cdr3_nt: TGTGCCAGTAGTTTCTTACGAGCCGGGAATGAAGCTTTCTTT
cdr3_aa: CASSFLRAGNEAFF

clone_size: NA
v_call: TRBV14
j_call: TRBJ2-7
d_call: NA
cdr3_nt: TGTGCCAGCAGCCAGCAAGGGCTGGCCTACGAGCAGTACTTC
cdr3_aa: CASSQQGLAYEQYF

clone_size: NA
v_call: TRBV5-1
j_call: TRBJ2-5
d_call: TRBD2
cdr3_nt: TGCGCCAGCAGCGGGGTTAGCGGGATCCAAGAGACCCAGTACTTC
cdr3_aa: CASSGVSGIQETQYF

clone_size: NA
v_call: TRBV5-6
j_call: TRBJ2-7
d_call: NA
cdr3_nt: TGTGCCAGCAGCCTCCTTGACAGTTCCTACGAGCAGTACTTC
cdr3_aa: CASSLLDSSYEQYF

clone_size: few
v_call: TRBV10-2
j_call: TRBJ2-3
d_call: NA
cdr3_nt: TGCGCCAGCAGTGAAGGTTTGCGTACAGATACGCAGTATTTT
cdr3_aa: CASSEGLRTDTQYF

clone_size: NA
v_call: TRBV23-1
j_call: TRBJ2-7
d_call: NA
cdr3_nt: TGCGCCAGCAGTCAATCGGAAGAGCTAGGTTCCTACGAGCAGTACTTC
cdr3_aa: CASSQSEELGSYEQYF

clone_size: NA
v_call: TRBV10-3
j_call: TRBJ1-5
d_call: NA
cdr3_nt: TGTGCCATCAGTGAGAAGATTGGCAATCAGCCCCAGCATTTT
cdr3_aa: CAISEKIGNQPQHF

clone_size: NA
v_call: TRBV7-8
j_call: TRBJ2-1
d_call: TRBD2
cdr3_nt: TGTGCCAGCAGCTTATCTAGCGGGAGGGTGTTTGATGAGCAGTTCTTC
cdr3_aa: CASSLSSGRVFDEQFF

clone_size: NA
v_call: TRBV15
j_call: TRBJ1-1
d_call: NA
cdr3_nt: TGTGCCACCAGCAGAGTCCGACAGAACACTGAAGCTTTCTTT
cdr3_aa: CATSRVRQNTEAFF

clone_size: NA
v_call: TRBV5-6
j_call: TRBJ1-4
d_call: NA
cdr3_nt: TGTGCCAGCAGCTTGCTACAGGCCTCCTACGGAAAACTGTTTTTT
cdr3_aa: CASSLLQASYGKLFF

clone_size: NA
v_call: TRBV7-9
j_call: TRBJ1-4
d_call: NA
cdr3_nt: TGTGCCAGCGAGACAGATGATGAAAAACTGTTTTTT
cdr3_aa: CASETDDEKLFF